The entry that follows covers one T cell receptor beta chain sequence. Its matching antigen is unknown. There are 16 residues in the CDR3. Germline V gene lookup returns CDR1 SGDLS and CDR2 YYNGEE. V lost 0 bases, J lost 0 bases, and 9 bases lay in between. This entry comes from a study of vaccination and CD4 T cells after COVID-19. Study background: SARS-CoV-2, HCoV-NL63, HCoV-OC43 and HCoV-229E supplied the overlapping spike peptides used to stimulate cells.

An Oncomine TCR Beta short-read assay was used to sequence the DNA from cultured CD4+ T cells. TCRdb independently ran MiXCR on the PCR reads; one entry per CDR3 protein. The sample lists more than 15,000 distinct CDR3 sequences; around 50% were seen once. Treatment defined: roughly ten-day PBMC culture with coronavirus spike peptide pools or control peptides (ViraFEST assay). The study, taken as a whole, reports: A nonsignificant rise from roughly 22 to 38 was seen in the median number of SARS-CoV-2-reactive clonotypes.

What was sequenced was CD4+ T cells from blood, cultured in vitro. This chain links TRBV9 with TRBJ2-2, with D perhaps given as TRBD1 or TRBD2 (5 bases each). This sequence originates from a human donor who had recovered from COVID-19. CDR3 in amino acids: CASSVGGTANTGELFF. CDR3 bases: TGTGCCAGCAGCGTAGGGGGGACGGCGAACACCGGGGAGCTGTTTTTT. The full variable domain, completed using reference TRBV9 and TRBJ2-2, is DSGVTQTPKHLITATGQRVTLRCSPRSGDLSVYWYQQSLDQGLQFLIQYYNGEERAKGNILERFSAQQFPDLHSELNLSSLELGDSALYFCASSVGGTANTGELFFGEGSRLTVL.